These 17 T cell receptor beta chains were all obtained from the same sample, sequenced in a study of cytomegalovirus exposure and HLA in healthy donors. PCR used 60 Vbeta primers and 13 Jbeta primers. Clones were read by immunoSEQ multiplex PCR, and TCRdb kept only the in-frame ones, dropping some. The sample totals fewer than 150,000 clones; its top ten clones hold 1.5% to 2%. The sequencing input was PBMCs. The source is a woman aged 60 to 75 in good health and CMV-seronegative.

V gene TRBV6-5 combines with J gene TRBJ1-1; D is uncertain. CDR1 MNHEY and CDR2 SVGAGI come from the germline V gene. V was cut by 0 bases and J by 3 bases, with 8 bases left in between. The length of the CDR3 is 14 residues. For the CDR3, the DNA is TGTGCCAGCAGTTACTCTCTCCGGGACACTGAAGCTTTCTTT. The encoded protein is CASSYSLRDTEAFF.

The genes are TRBV7-9 and TRBJ1-3, with D possibly matching TRBD1 (5 bases). This CDR3 has 13 amino acids. V was trimmed by 7 bases and J by 3 bases, leaving 10 bases between them. The germline CDR1 and CDR2 sequences are SEHNR and FQNEAQ (reference sequence). The CDR3 sequence is CASKAGYGNTIYF. CDR3 bases: TGTGCCAGCAAGGCAGGGTATGGAAACACCATATATTTT.

The V gene is TRBV7-9, the J gene TRBJ2-7, with TRBD1 identical over 8 bases. Germline V gene sequence: CDR1 SEHNR, CDR2 FQNEAQ (reference sequence). V lost 5 bases and J lost 5; bases outside the gene matches: 11. The length of the CDR3 is 15 residues. In DNA form, the CDR3 reads TGTGCCAGCAGCCGACACTTGACAGGGGAGGACGAGCAGTACTTC. Its protein is CASSRHLTGEDEQYF.

The gene calls are TRBV6-1 and TRBJ2-3; the match to TRBD2 covers 10 bases. Per the germline V gene, CDR1 is MNHNS and CDR2 is SASEGT. The CDR3 extends over 15 amino acids. V shed 6 bases and J 2 bases; nucleotides not matched to a gene: 5. As DNA, the CDR3 is TGTGCCAGCAGAGATAGCGGGAGGAACACAGATACGCAGTATTTT. This sequence encodes CASRDSGRNTDTQYF.

V gene TRBV5-1 combines with J gene TRBJ2-1; 12 nucleotides line up with TRBD2. V lost 4 bases to trimming and J lost 6 bases; unmatched junction nucleotides: 5. CDR3 length equals 15 residues. Germline V gene lookup returns CDR1 SGHRS and CDR2 YFSETQ. The CDR3 DNA sequence: TGCGCCAGCAGCGAGACTAGCGGGAGATTCAATGAGCAGTTCTTC. It codes for CASSETSGRFNEQFF.

The chain joins TRBV7-8 to TRBJ1-2; D ambiguous. The V end lost 1 base, the J end lost 3 bases, and 9 bases lay between the germline ends. Germline V gives CDR1 SGHVS, CDR2 FQNEAQ. The CDR3 has 14 residues. CDR3 in DNA: TGTGCCAGCAGCTTAGAGACAACGCACTATGGCTACACCTTC. Encoded protein: CASSLETTHYGYTF.

The chain couples TRBV28 to TRBJ2-7; a weak D match, TRBD1 (6 bases). This CDR3 is built from 15 residues. Germline CDR1 and CDR2: MDHEN and SYDVKM. V gave up 8 bases and J gave up 4 bases, with 21 bases separating them. CDR3 coding DNA: TGTGCCAGCTCCCTGCCCGGGACAACCGGGTACGAGCAGTACTTC. The encoded protein is CASSLPGTTGYEQYF.

The CDR3 DNA reads TGTGCCAGTAGCCTCGGGGGTCTGGGGGAAAAACTGTTTTTT. Translation: CASSLGGLGEKLFF. The rearrangement uses TRBV19 and TRBJ1-4; a possible D gene is TRBD1 (5 bases). Germline CDR1 LNHDA, CDR2 SQIVND (reference sequence). Deletions cut 6 bases from V and 8 bases from J, with 16 bases between. This CDR3 contains 14 residues.

This rearrangement joins TRBV5-4 to TRBJ2-1; maybe TRBD2 (6 bases). The V end was cut by 4 bases, the J end by 9 bases, with 11 bases between. Germline values: CDR1 SGHNT, CDR2 YYREEE (reference sequence). This CDR3 comprises 12 residues. The CDR3 DNA follows: TGTGCCAGCAGCGCGTCAGCGGGTGAGCAGTTCTTC. As protein: CASSASAGEQFF.

The V gene is TRBV4-2, the J gene TRBJ2-3; D uncertain. Trimming removed 1 base at V and 4 bases at J, with 9 bases between. CDR1 is LGHNA and CDR2 is YNFKEQ in the germline V gene. CDR3 length: 14 amino acids. CDR3 in amino acids: CASSQAPLADTQYF. In DNA, the CDR3 is TGTGCCAGCAGCCAAGCCCCTCTAGCAGATACGCAGTATTTT.

This rearrangement joins TRBV10-3 to TRBJ1-1; possibly TRBD1 for D (5 bases). Germline-derived CDR1 and CDR2 are ENHRY and SYGVKD. V was pared by 6 bases and J by 4 bases, with 12 bases between. This CDR3 contains 13 residues. The CDR3 loop reads CAISAGLFTEAFF. The CDR3 DNA is TGTGCCATCAGCGCAGGGTTGTTCACTGAAGCTTTCTTT.

This chain links TRBV7-2 with TRBJ1-2; no firm D call. The CDR3 is 13 residues long. Looked up from germline, CDR1 is SGHTA and CDR2 is FQGNSA. V was pared by 1 base and J by 5 bases, with 8 bases between. The CDR3, as DNA: TGTGCCAGCAGCTTAGGCGGGGAGTATGGCTACACCTTC. It translates to CASSLGGEYGYTF.

The chain employs TRBV14 and TRBJ1-1, with 11 bases lining up with TRBD1. The CDR3 extends over 14 amino acids. The germline V gene encodes CDR1 SGHDN and CDR2 FVKESK. The J segment lost 5 bases and the V segment lost 3 bases, leaving 2 bases of the junction unmatched. The CDR3 loop reads CASSQRDRGTEAFF. CDR3 nucleotide sequence: TGTGCCAGCAGCCAGAGGGACAGGGGGACTGAAGCTTTCTTT.

The CDR3 loop reads CATLPGLISGNTIYF. DNA for the CDR3: TGTGCCACCCTTCCGGGATTGATCTCTGGAAACACCATATATTTT. The V gene is TRBV10-3, the J gene TRBJ1-3; D uncertain. The CDR3 runs 15 residues. Germline loops: CDR1 ENHRY, CDR2 SYGVKD. V was clipped by 10 bases and J by 0 bases, with 16 bases between them.

As concerns this clone: The same CDR3 also results from other DNA sequences found in this sample. The genes are TRBV6-5 and TRBJ1-3; 7 bases align to TRBD1. Per the germline V gene, CDR1 is MNHEY and CDR2 is SVGAGI. The V segment lost 4 bases and the J segment 3 bases; nucleotides outside the gene matches: 9. The CDR3 extends over 16 amino acids. The CDR3 loop is CASSSTGRQGGNTIYF. CDR3 nucleotides: TGTGCCAGCAGTTCGACAGGGAGACAGGGTGGAAACACCATATATTTT.

The genes are TRBV6-1 and TRBJ2-7; TRBD2 matches at 7 bases. The CDR3 sequence is 15 residues long. Germline CDR1 is MNHNS and CDR2 is SASEGT. The junction had 11 bases not matched to a gene; V was cut back by 6 bases and J by 3 bases. CDR3 nucleotides: TGTGCCAGCAGAACCACCGAGGGAGGGCGCTACGAGCAGTACTTC. Translating it yields CASRTTEGGRYEQYF.

The chain is built from TRBV15 and TRBJ2-2; TRBD2 is a possible D gene (5 bases). CDR3 size: 13 residues. V was shortened by 6 bases and J by 7 bases, with 12 bases between the two germline ends. CDR1 LNHNV and CDR2 YYDKDF come from the germline V gene (reference sequence). The CDR3 is CATRLGRNGELFF. The CDR3 DNA reads as TGTGCCACCAGACTAGGGCGGAACGGGGAGCTGTTTTTT.